The next 21 T cell receptor beta chains were all read from a single sample in a study of OX40 agonist ivuxolimab in advanced cancers. Data came from immunoSEQ multiplex PCR; TCRdb stores just in-frame clones and leaves some out. The sample has tens of thousands of clones; 80% to 95% are singletons. The sequences come from CD4+ or CD8+ T cells sorted from blood, collected in a trial of the OX40 agonist ivuxolimab. These receptors originate from an adult with an advanced solid tumor such as melanoma, head and neck, liver or kidney cancer.

This chain connects TRBV6-5 to TRBJ1-2; maybe TRBD1 (5 bases). Germline CDR1 reads MNHEY; CDR2 reads SVGAGI. V was clipped by 8 bases and J by 4 bases, with 11 bases between them. CDR3 size: 12 residues. CDR3 region: CASRGNVYGYTF. DNA for the CDR3: TGTGCCAGCCGGGGGAACGTCTATGGCTACACCTTC.

This rearrangement joins TRBV7-2 to TRBJ1-1, with no clear D. Germline V lookup: CDR1 SGHTA, CDR2 FQGNSA. The length of the CDR3 is 13 residues. V lost 5 bases, J lost 0 bases, and 7 bases lay in between. CDR3 DNA: TGTGCCAGCAGCGCTGGGGTGAACACTGAAGCTTTCTTT. Translation: CASSAGVNTEAFF.

This rearrangement joins TRBV5-4 to TRBJ1-1, with D perhaps matching TRBD1 (5 bases). V was cut by 5 bases and J by 3 bases, with 14 bases left in between. Looked up from germline, CDR1 is SGHNT and CDR2 is YYREEE (reference sequence). This CDR3 contains 14 residues. CDR3 protein: CASSHSGGDTEAFF. CDR3 in DNA: TGTGCCAGCAGTCACTCCGGGGGAGACACTGAAGCTTTCTTT.

The CDR3 sequence: CASSMQGQSSYEQYF. The CDR3 nucleotides read TGTGCCAGCAGCATGCAAGGACAGAGCTCCTACGAGCAGTACTTC. The chain has TRBV9 and TRBJ2-7; D possibly corresponds to TRBD1 (6 bases). This CDR3 is built from 15 residues. The V gene's germline CDR1 is SGDLS and CDR2 YYNGEE. Trimming removed 4 bases from V and 0 bases from J, with 14 bases in between.

The chain joins TRBV5-1 to TRBJ2-4; 9 bases align to TRBD2. The J segment lost 5 bases and the V segment lost 0 bases, leaving 12 bases of the junction unmatched. Germline CDR1 is SGHRS and CDR2 is YFSETQ. This CDR3 region has 18 residues. The CDR3 region has the DNA TGCGCCAGCAGCTTGGGGCGGCGGGCGGGAGGGCCAGAAAACATTCAGTACTTC. Protein: CASSLGRRAGGPENIQYF.

The chain joins TRBV7-2 to TRBJ2-7; 7 bases are shared with TRBD1. The CDR3 runs 14 residues. Germline CDR1 reads SGHTA; CDR2 reads FQGNSA. The V and J ends lost 5 bases and 3 bases, in that order; junction bases with no gene match: 7. CDR3 region: CASSTGTAYYEQYF. CDR3 bases: TGTGCCAGCAGCACAGGGACAGCCTACTACGAGCAGTACTTC.

V and J are TRBV27 and TRBJ2-3, with TRBD1 matching over 7 bases. The CDR3 consists of 16 residues. Germline trimming cut 6 bases from V and 2 bases from J; bases unmatched to any gene: 11. Germline CDR1 is MNHEY and CDR2 is SMNVEV (reference sequence). This chain's CDR3 is CASSHRQGLTTDTQYF. The CDR3 DNA reads as TGTGCCAGCAGCCACAGACAGGGTCTTACCACAGATACGCAGTATTTT.

This chain connects TRBV29-1 to TRBJ2-1, with a possible D match to TRBD1 (5 bases). The CDR3 is 12 residues long. Germline values: CDR1 SQVTM, CDR2 ANQGSEA. V shed 2 bases and J shed 8 bases, with 10 bases lying between them. The CDR3 bases are TGCAGCGTTGAAAGACAGACCGATGAGCAGTTCTTC. It encodes CSVERQTDEQFF.

The chain couples TRBV7-2 to TRBJ2-6, with a possible D match to TRBD2 (5 bases). The V gene lost 1 base and the J gene lost 0 bases, with 7 bases spanning the gap. Germline V lookup: CDR1 SGHTA, CDR2 FQGNSA. This CDR3 region has 16 residues. Here the CDR3 reads CASSLGGLSGANVLTF. Here the CDR3 DNA reads TGTGCCAGCAGCTTAGGAGGGCTCTCTGGGGCCAACGTCCTGACTTTC.

The rearrangement links TRBV4-1 to TRBJ1-2; no reliable D call. The CDR3 is made up of 14 amino acids. Per germline, CDR1 MGHRA and CDR2 YSYEKL. Trimming removed 1 base at V and 4 bases at J, with 10 bases between. CDR3 in DNA: TGCGCCAGCAGCCAAGTGGCGGATCCCTATGGCTACACCTTC. The encoded protein is CASSQVADPYGYTF.

The chain links TRBV10-3 to TRBJ2-5; D gene uncertain. Trimming cost V 0 bases and J 5 bases, with 4 bases left between them. This CDR3 region has 12 residues. CDR1 is ENHRY, CDR2 SYGVKD, per germline. Written as DNA, the CDR3 is TGTGCCATCAGTGAGTCGGTGGAGACCCAGTACTTC. It translates to CAISESVETQYF.

The chain joins TRBV4-2 to TRBJ2-7; a weak D match, TRBD2 (6 bases). CDR1 and CDR2 from the germline V gene are LGHNA and YNFKEQ. The CDR3 sequence is 14 residues long. With 4 bases removed from V and 2 bases from J, the gap between germline ends came to 12 bases. CDR3 sequence reads: CASSPPGLPYEQYF. Written as DNA, the CDR3 is TGTGCCAGCAGCCCACCGGGACTCCCCTACGAGCAGTACTTC.

This clone was picked up one time. The V gene is TRBV13, the J gene TRBJ2-1; D is ambiguous. CDR3 length equals 14 residues. Germline V gene lookup returns CDR1 PRHDT and CDR2 FYEKMQ (reference sequence). Trimming removed 0 bases from V and 0 bases from J, with 3 bases in between. The CDR3: CASSLGGSYNEQFF. In nucleotides, the CDR3 is TGTGCCAGCAGCTTAGGGGGCTCCTACAATGAGCAGTTCTTC.

A single count supports this clone. J is TRBJ1-5 and V is TRBV7-2; 7 bases line up with TRBD1. The CDR3 runs to 14 residues. CDR1 SGHTA and CDR2 FQGNSA come from the germline V gene. V shed 2 bases and J 3 bases; nucleotides not matched to a gene: 1. CDR3 region: CASSLTGVNQPQHF. The CDR3 bases are TGTGCCAGCAGCTTAACAGGGGTCAATCAGCCCCAGCATTTT.

V is TRBV6-6 and J is TRBJ2-7, with D hard to call. Germline loops: CDR1 MNHNY, CDR2 SVGAGI (reference sequence). The CDR3 consists of 13 residues. V lost 6 bases to trimming and J lost 2 bases, with 11 bases between them. The CDR3 bases are TGTGCCAGCAGATATGGGATCACCTACGAGCAGTACTTC. It codes for CASRYGITYEQYF.

This clone appeared a single time. This sequence joins TRBV2 and TRBJ1-2; D might be TRBD1 (6 bases). The CDR3 has 14 residues. The ends were cut back, 8 bases at V and 5 bases at J, with 18 bases in the middle. Germline CDR1 reads SNHLY; CDR2 reads FYNNEI. CDR3 loop: CASPELQGTYGYTF. CDR3 coding DNA: TGTGCCAGCCCTGAGCTCCAGGGGACGTATGGCTACACCTTC.

The chain couples TRBV7-3 to TRBJ2-3; D is unresolved. Germline CDR1 is SGHTA and CDR2 is FQGTGA. This CDR3 comprises 14 residues. The V gene lost 5 bases and the J gene lost 2 bases, with 11 bases spanning the gap. CDR3 bases: TGTGCCAGCAGCCTAGGGTCGGCCACAGATACGCAGTATTTT. It is translated as CASSLGSATDTQYF.

As DNA, the CDR3 is TGTGCCATCAGGGACCTAGCGGGAGGGCCCAATGAGCAGTTCTTC. This gives the protein CAIRDLAGGPNEQFF. This rearrangement joins TRBV10-3 to TRBJ2-1; 12 nucleotides align to TRBD2. The CDR3 has 15 residues. The ends lost 6 bases at V and 6 bases at J; junction bases unmatched: 6. Germline CDR1 reads ENHRY; CDR2 reads SYGVKD.

J is TRBJ2-5 and V is TRBV27; possibly TRBD1 or TRBD2 for D (5 bases each). Germline CDR1 is MNHEY and CDR2 is SMNVEV (reference sequence). The V end lost 3 bases, the J end lost 4 bases, and 12 bases lay between the germline ends. The CDR3 totals 14 residues. For the CDR3, the DNA is TGTGCCAGCAGTTTCCCGGGACGTGGAGAGACCCAGTACTTC. Protein: CASSFPGRGETQYF.

In its sample, this clone was seen once. This rearrangement joins TRBV19 to TRBJ2-2, with no clear D. Germline-derived CDR1 and CDR2 are LNHDA and SQIVND (reference sequence). The CDR3 sequence is 14 residues long. V was cut by 0 bases and J by 0 bases, with 2 bases left in between. In DNA, the CDR3 is TGTGCCAGTAGTATAGAAGCGAACACCGGGGAGCTGTTTTTT. It encodes CASSIEANTGELFF.

This clone was picked up one time. The V and J genes are TRBV28 and TRBJ2-3; 14 positions agree with TRBD2. The CDR3 consists of 17 residues. J lost 5 bases, V lost 4 bases, and 8 bases had no gene match. Germline assignment: CDR1 MDHEN and CDR2 SYDVKM. The CDR3 here is CASSSGPGLAGEDTQYF. In DNA, the CDR3 is TGTGCCAGCAGTTCTGGGCCGGGACTAGCGGGAGAAGATACGCAGTATTTT.